These 9 T cell receptor beta chains originate from one sample sequenced in a study of identical twins. TCRdb independently ran MiXCR on the 5' RACE reads; one entry per CDR3 protein. The table records 250,000 or so distinct CDR3 sequences, around 8.8% of them present only once. These same data were also listed under a study on yellow fever vaccine responses in identical twins.

What was sequenced was CD8+ T cells sorted from blood. The receptors were gathered from a woman aged 18-29 years in good health.

V gene TRBV7-9 combines with J gene TRBJ1-1, with D maybe TRBD1 (5 bases). The CDR3 contains 14 residues. V gave up 6 bases and J gave up 3 bases, with 14 bases separating them. Germline CDR1 is SEHNR and CDR2 is FQNEAQ (reference sequence). CDR3 in amino acids: CASSITDSHTEAFF. DNA for the CDR3: TGTGCCAGCAGTATAACCGACAGCCACACTGAAGCTTTCTTT.

J is TRBJ2-7 and V is TRBV5-1, with a weak D call TRBD1 (6 bases). The germline V and J ends were trimmed by 0 bases and 3 bases, with 13 bases remaining between them. This CDR3 contains 15 residues. Per germline, CDR1 SGHRS and CDR2 YFSETQ. DNA for the CDR3: TGCGCCAGCAGCTTGGGTTGGACAGAAATCTACGAGCAGTACTTC. Translating it yields CASSLGWTEIYEQYF.

This clonotype was observed a few times. This rearrangement joins TRBV9 to TRBJ2-4; TRBD1 aligns across 9 bases. The CDR3 length is 14 residues. Germline lookup yields CDR1 SGDLS and CDR2 YYNGEE. V lost 4 bases to trimming and J lost 9 bases; unmatched junction nucleotides: 8. DNA for the CDR3: TGTGCCAGCAGCCCCTGGGACAGGGACGCCATTCAGTACTTC. Its protein is CASSPWDRDAIQYF. Full variable domain (remainder filled in from reference TRBV9 and TRBJ2-4): DSGVTQTPKHLITATGQRVTLRCSPRSGDLSVYWYQQSLDQGLQFLIQYYNGEERAKGNILERFSAQQFPDLHSELNLSSLELGDSALYFCASSPWDRDAIQYFGAGTRLSVL.

The chain's CDR3 is CASSYPTSGLNNNEQFF. The CDR3 DNA sequence: TGTGCCAGCAGTTACCCGACGTCGGGACTAAACAACAATGAGCAGTTCTTC. The chain employs TRBV6-2 or TRBV6-3 and TRBJ2-1; 7 nucleotides line up with TRBD2. The CDR3 is made up of 17 amino acids. Germline V gives CDR1 MNHEY, CDR2 SVGEGT. Losses at the gene ends were 2 bases for V and 5 bases for J; bases not matched to a gene: 12.

This clonotype has just a few counts. This chain connects TRBV7-9 to TRBJ2-7; D is uncertain. V was clipped by 5 bases and J by 6 bases, with 23 bases between them. The CDR3 spans 16 residues. Germline V gene sequence: CDR1 SEHNR, CDR2 FQNEAQ (reference sequence). Written as DNA, the CDR3 is TGTGCCAGCAGCCAGGATATTGGGGTACGCTATGGCGAGCAGTACTTC. Protein: CASSQDIGVRYGEQYF. The variable domain in full, with the rest retrieved from reference TRBV7-9 and TRBJ2-7, is DTGVSQNPRHKITKRGQNVTFRCDPISEHNRLYWYRQTLGQGPEFLTYFQNEAQLEKSRLLSDRFSAERPKGSFSTLEIQRTEQGDSAMYLCASSQDIGVRYGEQYFGPGTRLTVT.

This clonotype turned up a few times. The V gene is TRBV20-1, the J gene TRBJ2-7, with D perhaps TRBD1 or TRBD2 (5 bases each). V was cut by 0 bases and J by 1 base, with 10 bases left in between. Germline V gene data show CDR1 as DFQATT and CDR2 as SNEGSKA (reference sequence). CDR3 length: 14 residues. The CDR3 sequence is CSARDGGRSYEQYF. The CDR3, as DNA: TGCAGTGCTAGAGATGGGGGAAGATCCTACGAGCAGTACTTC.

This clonotype came up a few times. The chain links TRBV27 to TRBJ2-3; 12 bases map to TRBD2. Germline V gene lookup returns CDR1 MNHEY and CDR2 SMNVEV (reference sequence). V trimming: 5 bases; J trimming: 4 bases; junction bases outside the gene matches: 7. The CDR3 totals 16 residues. CDR3 loop: CASSHRLAGVPDTQYF. The DNA of the CDR3 is TGTGCCAGCAGTCATCGACTAGCGGGGGTCCCAGATACGCAGTATTTT.

This clonotype was counted between two and nine times. This chain joins TRBV11-2 and TRBJ2-1, with 10 bases identical to TRBD2. The V segment lost 3 bases and the J segment 0 bases; nucleotides outside the gene matches: 8. Germline CDR1 SGHAT, CDR2 FQNNGV. The CDR3 runs to 18 residues. CDR3 bases: TGTGCCAGCAGCTTTGGTAGCGGGGGGCTCCCCTCCTACAATGAGCAGTTCTTC. It translates to CASSFGSGGLPSYNEQFF.

This clonotype was seen ten or more times. The chain is built from TRBV9 and TRBJ2-1, with 9 bases that match TRBD1. Trimming took 4 bases from V and 6 from J; bases not matched to a gene: 11. The CDR3 is 16 amino acids. Per the germline V gene, CDR1 is SGDLS and CDR2 is YYNGEE. The CDR3 bases are TGTGCCAGCAGCAACTCGGACAGGGGTTTGAGCAATGAGCAGTTCTTC. It yields the protein CASSNSDRGLSNEQFF.